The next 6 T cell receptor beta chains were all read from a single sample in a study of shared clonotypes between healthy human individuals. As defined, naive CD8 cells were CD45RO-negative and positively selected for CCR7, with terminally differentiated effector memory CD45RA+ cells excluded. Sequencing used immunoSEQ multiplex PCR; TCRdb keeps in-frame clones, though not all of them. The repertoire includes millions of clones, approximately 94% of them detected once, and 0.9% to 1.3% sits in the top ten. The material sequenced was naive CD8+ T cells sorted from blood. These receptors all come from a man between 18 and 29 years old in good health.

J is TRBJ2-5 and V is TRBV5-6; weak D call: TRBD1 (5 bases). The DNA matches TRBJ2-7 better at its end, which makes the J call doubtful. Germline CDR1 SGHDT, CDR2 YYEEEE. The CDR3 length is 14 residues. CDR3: CASSFHGAKYEQYF. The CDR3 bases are TGTGCCAGCAGCTTTCATGGGGCCAAATACGAGCAGTACTTC.

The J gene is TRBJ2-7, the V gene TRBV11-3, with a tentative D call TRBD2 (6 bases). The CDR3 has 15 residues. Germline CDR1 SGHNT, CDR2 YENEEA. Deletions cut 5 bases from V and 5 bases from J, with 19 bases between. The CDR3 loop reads CASSDYKSGVDEQYF. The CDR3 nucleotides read TGTGCCAGCAGCGACTATAAATCGGGGGTAGACGAGCAGTACTTC.

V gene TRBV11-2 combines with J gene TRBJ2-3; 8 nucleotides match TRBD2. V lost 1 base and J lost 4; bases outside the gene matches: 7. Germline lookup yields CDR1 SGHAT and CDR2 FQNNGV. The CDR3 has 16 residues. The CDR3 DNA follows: TGTGCCAGCAGCTTAGTTATGGGACTAGTCGCAGATACGCAGTATTTT. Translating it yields CASSLVMGLVADTQYF.

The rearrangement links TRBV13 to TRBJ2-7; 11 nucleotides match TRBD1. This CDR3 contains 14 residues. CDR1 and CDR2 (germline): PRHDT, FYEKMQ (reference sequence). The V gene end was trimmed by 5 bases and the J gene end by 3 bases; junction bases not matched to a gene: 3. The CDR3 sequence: CASSGQGAFYEQYF. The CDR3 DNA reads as TGTGCCAGCAGCGGACAGGGGGCTTTCTACGAGCAGTACTTC.

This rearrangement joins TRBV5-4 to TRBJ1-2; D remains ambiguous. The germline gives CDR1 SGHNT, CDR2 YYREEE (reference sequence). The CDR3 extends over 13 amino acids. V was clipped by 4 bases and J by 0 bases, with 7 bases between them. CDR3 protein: CASSDGTNYGYTF. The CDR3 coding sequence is TGTGCCAGCAGCGACGGTACTAACTATGGCTACACCTTC.

The CDR3 nucleotides read TGTGCCAGCAGTGAGTGGGACGAGCAGTACTTC. It codes for CASSEWDEQYF. V gene TRBV2 combines with J gene TRBJ2-7; the D is unclear. Trimming took off 3 bases at V and 5 bases at J, with 5 bases between the two ends. CDR3 length: 11 residues. The V gene's germline CDR1 is SNHLY and CDR2 FYNNEI.